The present T cell receptor beta chain was sequenced within a study of blood T cell repertoires in COVID-19. On the study more broadly: There were acute and convalescent COVID-19 samples, and they came from the United States, Italy and Spain. PBMCs, B-cell-depleted T cells, or T cells provided the cDNA or gDNA that made up the material.

In the original processing: Reference gene primer amplification yielded estimated nucleated cell counts. Sequenced by immunoSEQ multiplex PCR; TCRdb stores in-frame clones only, minus some. V and J calls and clone size come straight from that table; D and trimming were deduced from the DNA. The sample consists of about 300,000 clones, approximately 84% of them appearing once. This CDR3 has 15 amino acids. Trimming shortened V by 0 bases and J by 2 bases, and 9 bases separated the two germline ends. Per the germline V gene, CDR1 is SGHRS and CDR2 is YFSETQ. Seattle enrolled patients during active infection and tracked them longitudinally.

The rearrangement links TRBV5-1 to TRBJ1-5; D is unclear. This clonotype originated in a human donor with COVID-19, enrolled during active disease. The donor label of this sample is uncertain. Sequencing used peripheral blood. In DNA form, the CDR3 reads TGCGCCAGCAGCTTGGCGGCGGGCGGCAATCAGCCCCAGCATTTT. This gives the protein CASSLAAGGNQPQHF.